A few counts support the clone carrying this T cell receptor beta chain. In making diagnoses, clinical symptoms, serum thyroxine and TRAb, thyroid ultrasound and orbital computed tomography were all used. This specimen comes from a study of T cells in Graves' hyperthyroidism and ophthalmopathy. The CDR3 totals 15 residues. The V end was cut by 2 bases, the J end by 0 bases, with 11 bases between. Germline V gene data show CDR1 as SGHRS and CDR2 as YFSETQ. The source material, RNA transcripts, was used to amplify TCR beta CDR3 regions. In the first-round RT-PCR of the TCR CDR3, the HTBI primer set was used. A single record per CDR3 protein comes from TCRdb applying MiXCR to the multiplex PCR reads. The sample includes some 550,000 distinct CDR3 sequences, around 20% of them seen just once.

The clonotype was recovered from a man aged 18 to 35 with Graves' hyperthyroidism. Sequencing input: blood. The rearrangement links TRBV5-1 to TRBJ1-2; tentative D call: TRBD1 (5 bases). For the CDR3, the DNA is TGCGCCAGCAGCTTCGCAGGGCCCCCTAACTATGGCTACACCTTC. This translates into CASSFAGPPNYGYTF. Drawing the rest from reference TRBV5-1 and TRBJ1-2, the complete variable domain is KAGVTQTPRYLIKTRGQQVTLSCSPISGHRSVSWYQQTPGQGLQFLFEYFSETQRNKGNFPGRFSGRQFSNSRSEMNVSTLELGDSALYLCASSFAGPPNYGYTFGSGTRLTVV.